This T cell receptor (beta chain) was retrieved from a study of blood T cell repertoires in COVID-19. Sequenced by immunoSEQ multiplex PCR; TCRdb stores in-frame clones only, minus some. Here the sample spans 250,000 to 300,000 clones, roughly 90% being singletons. Germline lookup yields CDR1 SGHDT and CDR2 YYEEEE. V was clipped by 1 base and J by 3 bases, with 10 bases between them. The CDR3 sequence is 14 residues long. Donors in Cohort 3 who had recovered were those with two negative PCRs, healthcare professional clearance, or resolution of their symptoms. This chain links TRBV5-6 with TRBJ1-2; a weak D match, TRBD1 (5 bases). This clonotype was obtained from a woman aged 60-70 years who had recovered from COVID-19. What was sequenced was PBMCs or T cells enriched from blood (not recorded which). CDR3 region: CASSLSGIHYGYTF. The CDR3 coding sequence is TGTGCCAGCAGCTTGTCAGGGATCCACTATGGCTACACCTTC.